This T cell receptor (beta chain) was retrieved from a study of spatial heterogeneity in lung cancer. Trimming took 8 bases from V and 2 from J; bases not matched to a gene: 17. This CDR3 has 17 amino acids. Germline CDR1 reads SQVTM; CDR2 reads ANQGSEA. This clonotype was picked up many times. What it recognizes is unknown. TCRdb re-derived calls from the 5' RACE reads in MiXCR, one entry per CDR3 protein. The sample lists 7,000 or so distinct CDR3 sequences, less than 3.5% occurring once. Study results and limitations: Ubiquitous and regional expanded TCR counts tracked ubiquitous and regional nonsynonymous mutations, respectively. Higher tumor mutation counts went along with higher counts of expanded intratumoral alpha and beta TCRs.

Documented time point: sample taken at primary tumor resection. The TCR was taken from a male donor with early-stage non-small cell lung cancer. The V call is TRBV29-1, the J call TRBJ2-1, with 8 bases identical to TRBD2. The sample was lung tumor tissue, taken at surgery. Here the CDR3 reads CSSDASGSGSTYNEQFF. The CDR3 bases are TGCAGCTCGGATGCAAGCGGGAGTGGCTCCACCTACAATGAGCAGTTCTTC.